This T cell receptor (beta chain) originates from a study of graft-versus-host responses after intestinal transplantation. Details on this clone: Antigen: not known.

The data were produced by immunoSEQ multiplex PCR, yet TCRdb's version contains in-frame clones alone and is incomplete. This sample has fewer than 130,000 clones, with over 85% found just once. Between the trimmed V and J ends, which lost 2 bases and 4 bases, there was a span of 5 bases. This CDR3 has 13 residues. Germline CDR1 reads MGHRA; CDR2 reads YSYEKL. J is TRBJ1-4 and V is TRBV4-1; D ambiguous. The source material was unstimulated CD8+ T cells sorted from spleen or lymph node cells, sampled before intestinal transplant. The receptor comes from a human donor who received an intestinal transplant. The CDR3 reads CASSQQLNEKLFF. The CDR3 DNA is TGCGCCAGCAGCCAACAGCTTAATGAAAAACTGTTTTTT.